This is a list of T cell receptor beta chains from one sample in a study of regulatory T cells in long-lasting Graves disease. TCRdb re-analysed the multiplex PCR reads in MiXCR, keeping a single row per CDR3 protein. The sample has 370,000 or so distinct CDR3 sequences; about a sixth are singletons. The sample was also linked to a second study, of T cells in Graves' hyperthyroidism and ophthalmopathy.

Specimen: peripheral blood mononuclear cells (PBMCs), collected at new diagnosis, from a patient treated with antithyroid drugs. The receptors originated from a woman younger than 35 with Graves disease. The CDR3 runs from the conserved cysteine through the conserved F or W. D genes are given only for firm matches. Size values are once, few and many counts, or a class for expanded clones, and some rows have none.

v_call,j_call,d_call,clone_size,cdr3_aa,cdr3_nt
TRBV9,TRBJ2-7,.,.,CASREDPTSGEQYF,TGTGCCAGCAGGGAAGACCCTACCTCGGGCGAGCAGTACTTC
TRBV28,TRBJ1-2,.,many,CASSSEPNYGYTF,TGTGCCAGCAGCTCGGAGCCTAACTATGGCTACACCTTC
TRBV6-2/TRBV6-3,TRBJ2-7,TRBD1,.,CASTGTDGNYEQYF,TGTGCCAGCACCGGGACAGACGGAAACTACGAGCAGTACTTC
TRBV18,TRBJ1-1,.,many,CASSPLWAPGGALTEAFF,TGTGCCAGCTCACCACTTTGGGCCCCTGGGGGGGCCCTGACTGAAGCTTTCTTT
TRBV11-2,TRBJ1-2,TRBD1,.,CASSLDWTGPYGYTF,TGTGCCAGCAGCTTAGATTGGACAGGGCCCTATGGCTACACCTTC
TRBV4-1,TRBJ1-2,.,.,CASSQGDDSYGYTF,TGCGCCAGCAGCCAAGGTGATGACAGCTATGGCTACACCTTC
TRBV5-1,TRBJ2-1,TRBD2,many,CASTEGGLAGGNEQFF,TGCGCCAGCACTGAGGGGGGACTAGCGGGGGGAAATGAGCAGTTCTTC
TRBV19,TRBJ2-1,TRBD1,few,CATAHRDRENEQFF,TGTGCCACCGCTCATCGGGACAGGGAAAATGAGCAGTTCTTC
TRBV4-1,TRBJ2-5,.,.,CASSQATVNQETQYF,TGCGCCAGCAGCCAAGCGACAGTTAATCAAGAGACCCAGTACTTC
TRBV11-2,TRBJ2-4,.,many,CASSLVRENIQYF,TGTGCCAGCAGCTTAGTCCGCGAAAACATTCAGTACTTC
TRBV11-1,TRBJ2-5,.,many,CASSLARSGSTQETQYF,TGTGCCAGCAGCTTAGCGCGGTCAGGCTCAACCCAAGAGACCCAGTACTTC
TRBV3-1,TRBJ1-1,.,many,CASSQMPGTAEAFF,TGTGCCAGCAGCCAAATGCCGGGGACCGCTGAAGCTTTCTTT
TRBV7-2,TRBJ2-4,TRBD2,few,CASSVGLGNIQYF,TGTGCCAGCAGCGTCGGACTAGGAAACATTCAGTACTTC
TRBV7-6,TRBJ2-7,TRBD2,few,CASSSGLGVYEQYF,TGTGCCAGCAGCTCGGGACTAGGTGTCTACGAGCAGTACTTC
TRBV6-4,TRBJ1-2,TRBD1,.,CASSDGTGNGYTF,TGTGCCAGCAGTGATGGGACAGGGAATGGCTACACCTTC
TRBV27,TRBJ2-1,TRBD1,.,CASSLTGGYEQFF,TGTGCCAGCAGTCTAACAGGGGGCTATGAGCAGTTCTTC
TRBV5-6,TRBJ2-7,.,many,CASSSQGNEQYF,TGTGCCAGCAGCTCCCAGGGTAACGAGCAGTACTTC
TRBV20-1,TRBJ2-7,TRBD2,.,CSARVRLAGGSRSYEQYF,TGCAGTGCTAGAGTCCGACTAGCGGGGGGGAGTAGGTCCTACGAGCAGTACTTC
TRBV12-5,TRBJ1-1,.,few,CASGFDGDTEAFF,TGTGCTAGTGGTTTCGACGGGGACACTGAAGCTTTCTTT
TRBV10-3,TRBJ2-7,.,many,CAISVESSYEQYF,TGTGCCATCAGTGTTGAATCCTCCTACGAGCAGTACTTC
TRBV7-9,TRBJ2-3,.,few,CASSFGRPDTQYF,TGTGCCAGCAGCTTCGGGCGGCCCGATACGCAGTATTTT
TRBV7-3,TRBJ2-1,.,few,CASSLKGTINNNYNEQFF,TGTGCCAGCAGCTTAAAGGGGACAATCAATAATAATTACAATGAGCAGTTCTTC
TRBV12-3/TRBV12-4,TRBJ1-5,TRBD1,.,CASCQGGNQPQHF,TGTGCCTCTTGCCAGGGGGGCAATCAGCCCCAGCATTTT
TRBV20-1,TRBJ2-1,.,.,CSARVLSTLHEQFF,TGCAGTGCTAGAGTTTTGTCGACCCTCCATGAGCAGTTCTTC